These 32 T cell receptor beta chains originate from one sample sequenced in a study of T cell responses to AZD1222 COVID-19 vaccine. Libraries were prepared by immunoSEQ multiplex PCR; TCRdb keeps only in-frame clonotypes and omits some of them. The sample includes some 130,000 clones, roughly 88% seen only once; the top ten take over 7%. This specimen was peripheral blood, taken on day 0 of AZD1222 vaccination. These receptors all stem from an adult in good health.

The chain couples TRBV19 to TRBJ2-1, with TRBD2 identical over 8 bases. This CDR3 has 15 residues. The trim removed 4 bases at V and 7 bases at J, leaving 9 bases unmatched. Germline lookup yields CDR1 LNHDA and CDR2 SQIVND (reference sequence). The CDR3 DNA follows: TGTGCCAGTAGTAACCCCCAGACTAGCGCGAATGAGCAGTTCTTC. Translation: CASSNPQTSANEQFF.

The chain combines TRBV24-1 with TRBJ1-2; D is possibly TRBD1 (6 bases). The CDR3 length is 17 residues. V lost 4 bases and J 4 bases, leaving 21 bases between the germline ends. CDR1 and CDR2 from the germline V gene are KGHDR and SFDVKD. The CDR3 protein is CATSDPPYRDYGYGYTF. CDR3 sequence (DNA): TGTGCCACCAGTGACCCCCCCTACAGGGATTACGGCTATGGCTACACCTTC.

J is TRBJ2-2 and V is TRBV2; no firm D call. The CDR3 runs 14 residues. V dropped 4 bases and J dropped 3 bases, with 9 bases sitting between them. Germline assignment: CDR1 SNHLY and CDR2 FYNNEI. Here the CDR3 DNA reads TGTGCCAGCAGTGGGTCTCAGTACACCGGGGAGCTGTTTTTT. It specifies CASSGSQYTGELFF.

The chain is built from TRBV5-4 and TRBJ1-1; no firm D call. CDR1 and CDR2 (germline): SGHNT, YYREEE (reference sequence). The CDR3 is 13 residues long. The germline V and J ends were trimmed by 4 bases and 1 base, with 8 bases remaining between them. In nucleotides, the CDR3 is TGTGCCAGCAGCCTTGGGAGGAACACTGAAGCTTTCTTT. It codes for CASSLGRNTEAFF. Looking up the rest from reference TRBV5-4 and TRBJ1-1 gives the full variable domain: ETGVTQSPTHLIKTRGQQVTLRCSSQSGHNTVSWYQQALGQGPQFIFQYYREEENGRGNFPPRFSGLQFPNYSSELNVNALELDDSALYLCASSLGRNTEAFFGQGTRLTVV.

This rearrangement joins TRBV6-5 to TRBJ1-3, with D maybe TRBD1 (5 bases). Germline V gene lookup returns CDR1 MNHEY and CDR2 SVGAGI. This CDR3 spans 12 amino acids. Between the trimmed V and J ends, which lost 7 bases and 5 bases, there was a span of 9 bases. CDR3 sequence: CASTDSRNTIYF. CDR3 coding DNA: TGTGCCAGCACAGACAGTCGAAACACCATATATTTT.

This clone appeared once. V is TRBV6-4 and J is TRBJ1-1; TRBD1 might be the D (6 bases). Germline V gene lookup returns CDR1 MRHNA and CDR2 SNTAGT. Trimming stripped 8 bases from V and 0 bases from J, with 10 bases between. This CDR3 has 13 residues. The CDR3 reads CASATGLNTEAFF. CDR3 DNA sequence: TGTGCCAGCGCGACAGGATTGAACACTGAAGCTTTCTTT.

CDR3: CASRSKRGQGATGELFF. DNA of the CDR3: TGTGCAAGTCGCTCCAAACGAGGACAGGGTGCCACCGGGGAGCTGTTTTTT. The V gene is TRBV12-2, the J gene TRBJ2-2; the table's D call of TRBD1 was not tested on the DNA. TRBV12-2 is noted as a pseudogene. The CDR3 extends over 17 amino acids.

The V call is TRBV12-5, the J call TRBJ2-1, with TRBD2 matching 11 bases. The CDR3 length is 16 residues. Germline assignment: CDR1 LGHNT and CDR2 FRNRAP. V was clipped by 6 bases and J by 6 bases; unmatched bases: 10. The CDR3 protein is CASGSPTSGIVNEQFF. The CDR3 DNA sequence: TGTGCTAGTGGCTCTCCGACTAGCGGGATTGTCAATGAGCAGTTCTTC. The full variable domain, its missing parts supplied by reference TRBV12-5 and TRBJ2-1, is DARVTQTPRHKVTEMGQEVTMRCQPILGHNTVFWYRQTMMQGLELLAYFRNRAPLDDSGMPKDRFSAEMPDATLATLKIQPSEPRDSAVYFCASGSPTSGIVNEQFFGPGTRLTVL.

The chain is built from TRBV6-5 and TRBJ2-7; D remains ambiguous. CDR1 MNHEY and CDR2 SVGAGI come from the germline V gene. V lost 6 bases and J lost 12, with 15 bases in between. The CDR3 is 11 amino acids. The CDR3 DNA reads TGTGCCAGCAGCAAGGACCTAAGGAGGTACTTC. Translation gives CASSKDLRRYF.

V is TRBV19 and J is TRBJ1-2, with D unclear. V was cut by 4 bases and J by 0 bases, with 12 bases left in between. The CDR3 is made up of 15 amino acids. Per the germline V gene, CDR1 is LNHDA and CDR2 is SQIVND (reference sequence). The CDR3 loop is CASSKSWSPNYGYTF. DNA of the CDR3: TGTGCCAGTAGTAAGTCTTGGTCCCCTAACTATGGCTACACCTTC.

This sequence joins TRBV15 and TRBJ2-7; D possibly corresponds to TRBD1 (5 bases). Germline V gene data show CDR1 as LNHNV and CDR2 as YYDKDF (reference sequence). The CDR3 loop spans 16 amino acids. V lost 5 bases and J lost 3, with 20 bases in between. CDR3: CATSDDSPAGYYEQYF. The CDR3 DNA reads TGTGCCACCAGCGACGATTCACCCGCAGGGTACTACGAGCAGTACTTC. Together with reference TRBV15 and TRBJ2-7, the CDR3 gives the full variable domain: DAMVIQNPRYQVTQFGKPVTLSCSQTLNHNVMYWYQQKSSQAPKLLFHYYDKDFNNEADTPDNFQSRRPNTSFCFLDIRSPGLGDTAMYLCATSDDSPAGYYEQYFGPGTRLTVT.

This clone was counted once. This sequence joins TRBV5-8 and TRBJ2-7; D remains ambiguous. Germline values: CDR1 SGHTS, CDR2 YDEGEE. This CDR3 is built from 11 residues. Deletions cut 4 bases from V and 2 bases from J, with 4 bases between. CDR3 nucleotide sequence: TGTGCCAGCAGCCCAGCCTACGAGCAGTACTTC. This gives the protein CASSPAYEQYF.

V is TRBV5-1 and J is TRBJ1-1, with D hard to call. This CDR3 has 13 residues. The V end lost 3 bases, the J end lost 6 bases, and 12 bases lay between the germline ends. CDR1 SGHRS and CDR2 YFSETQ come from the germline V gene. The CDR3 reads CASSSRIAAEAFF. Written as DNA, the CDR3 is TGCGCCAGCAGCTCGCGGATAGCCGCTGAAGCTTTCTTT.

This rearrangement joins TRBV18 to TRBJ1-1; D gene unclear. Germline loops: CDR1 KGHSH, CDR2 LQKENI. V was trimmed by 0 bases and J by 1 base, leaving 12 bases between them. This CDR3 spans 16 amino acids. The CDR3 region is CASSPPNPGENTEAFF. The CDR3 bases are TGTGCCAGCTCACCACCTAATCCTGGGGAGAACACTGAAGCTTTCTTT. The entire variable domain, with the rest obtained from reference TRBV18 and TRBJ1-1, is as follows: NAGVMQNPRHLVRRRGQEARLRCSPMKGHSHVYWYRQLPEEGLKFMVYLQKENIIDESGMPKERFSAEFPKEGPSILRIQQVVRGDSAAYFCASSPPNPGENTEAFFGQGTRLTVV.

The gene calls are TRBV4-1 and TRBJ2-2; perhaps TRBD2 as D (5 bases). CDR1 MGHRA and CDR2 YSYEKL come from the germline V gene. The CDR3 totals 15 residues. Trimming shortened V by 1 base and J by 4 bases, and 10 bases separated the two germline ends. The CDR3, as DNA: TGCGCCAGCAGCCAAGTTCTAGCTGGCACCGGGGAGCTGTTTTTT. Translated, it gives CASSQVLAGTGELFF.

The chain carries TRBV9 and TRBJ2-3, with TRBD2 identical over 11 bases. This CDR3 region has 15 residues. From germline, CDR1 is SGDLS and CDR2 YYNGEE. V dropped 2 bases and J dropped 3; count of bases not matched to a gene: 2. The CDR3 loop is CASSVTSGETDTQYF. CDR3 in DNA: TGTGCCAGCAGCGTGACTAGCGGGGAAACAGATACGCAGTATTTT.

Written as DNA, the CDR3 is TGCGCCAGCAGCTTGGAGGCAGGCCCTCAGTACCAAGAGACCCAGTACTTC. Amino acids: CASSLEAGPQYQETQYF. The gene calls are TRBV5-1 and TRBJ2-5, with D hard to call. The CDR3 runs 17 residues. With 0 bases removed from V and 0 bases from J, the gap between germline ends came to 15 bases. CDR1 and CDR2 (germline): SGHRS, YFSETQ. Filled out from reference TRBV5-1 and TRBJ2-5, the complete variable domain reads KAGVTQTPRYLIKTRGQQVTLSCSPISGHRSVSWYQQTPGQGLQFLFEYFSETQRNKGNFPGRFSGRQFSNSRSEMNVSTLELGDSALYLCASSLEAGPQYQETQYFGPGTRLLVL.

The V and J genes are TRBV2 and TRBJ2-7; 12 nucleotides match TRBD1. The CDR3 has 16 residues. Trimming cost V 11 bases and J 6 bases; bases outside gene matches: 17. Germline V CDR1 and CDR2: SNHLY, FYNNEI. The CDR3 region has the DNA TGTGCCGGTCATACCGGGACAGGGGGCCCATCTCGCGAGCAGTACTTC. This codes for CAGHTGTGGPSREQYF.

With regard to this clone: The same CDR3 arises from other DNA sequences in this sample as well. V usage is TRBV27 and J usage is TRBJ1-5; 8 positions match TRBD1. The germline V gene encodes CDR1 MNHEY and CDR2 SMNVEV (reference sequence). With 7 bases clipped from V and 2 bases from J, the junction kept 7 bases outside the gene matches. This CDR3 is 15 amino acids long. The CDR3 loop reads CASTLTGGGNQPQHF. The CDR3 DNA sequence: TGTGCCAGCACCCTTACAGGGGGAGGCAATCAGCCCCAGCATTTT.

The V and J genes are TRBV7-2 and TRBJ1-5, with D hard to call. Trimming cost V 1 base and J 5 bases, with 3 bases left between them. Looked up from germline, CDR1 is SGHTA and CDR2 is FQGNSA. The CDR3 sequence is 12 residues long. CDR3 bases: TGTGCCAGCAGCTTAGGCGATCAGCCCCAGCATTTT. The encoded protein is CASSLGDQPQHF.

The chain combines TRBV6-6 with TRBJ2-5; a possible D gene is TRBD2 (5 bases). The CDR3 is made up of 13 amino acids. The germline CDR1 and CDR2 sequences are MNHNY and SVGAGI (reference sequence). The V gene lost 6 bases and the J gene lost 1 base, with 9 bases spanning the gap. CDR3 loop: CASSWEFQETQYF. The CDR3, as DNA: TGTGCCAGCAGCTGGGAGTTCCAAGAGACCCAGTACTTC.

V usage is TRBV3-1 (or the pseudogene TRBV3-2) and J usage is TRBJ2-3, with 9 nucleotides matching TRBD2. V was clipped by 3 bases and J by 2 bases; unmatched bases: 18. Germline assignment: CDR1 LGHDT and CDR2 YNNKEL (reference sequence). The CDR3 has 20 amino acids. This CDR3 reads CASSQVLGRVAGVNTDTQYF. The DNA of the CDR3 is TGTGCCAGCAGCCAGGTATTGGGACGGGTAGCGGGAGTTAACACAGATACGCAGTATTTT.

The chain joins TRBV7-2 to TRBJ1-5; tentative D call: TRBD1 (5 bases). V lost 1 base and J lost 1, with 11 bases in between. The CDR3 extends over 16 amino acids. In germline, CDR1 is SGHTA, CDR2 FQGNSA. This CDR3 reads CASSLVAGSSNQPQHF. The CDR3 DNA sequence: TGTGCCAGCAGCTTAGTAGCAGGGTCGAGCAATCAGCCCCAGCATTTT. Full variable domain (outside the CDR3, taken from reference TRBV7-2 and TRBJ1-5): GAGVSQSPSNKVTEKGKDVELRCDPISGHTALYWYRQSLGQGLEFLIYFQGNSAPDKSGLPSDRFSAERTGGSVSTLTIQRTQQEDSAVYLCASSLVAGSSNQPQHFGDGTRLSIL.

This chain links TRBV30 with TRBJ2-1; D remains ambiguous. V dropped 2 bases and J dropped 6 bases, with 8 bases sitting between them. CDR1 and CDR2 (germline): GTSNPN, SVGIG (reference sequence). CDR3 length equals 12 residues. The CDR3 loop reads CAWSSYSNEQFF. CDR3 nucleotides: TGTGCCTGGAGTTCCTATTCCAATGAGCAGTTCTTC.

The chain links TRBV6-5 to TRBJ1-2, with 9 bases that match TRBD1. Germline V gene data show CDR1 as MNHEY and CDR2 as SVGAGI. After removal of 0 bases from V and 7 bases from J, the junction contained 9 bases not matched to a gene. This CDR3 has 16 amino acids. The CDR3 sequence is CASSYSSPQGAGGYTF. The DNA of the CDR3 is TGTGCCAGCAGTTACTCGTCTCCACAGGGGGCAGGTGGCTACACCTTC.

Regarding this clone: The same CDR3 is also encoded by other DNA sequences in this sample. This rearrangement joins TRBV11-2 to TRBJ1-2; D gene unclear. V lost 3 bases and J lost 7, with 6 bases in between. The germline V gene has CDR1 SGHAT and CDR2 FQNNGV. The length of the CDR3 is 11 residues. The CDR3 sequence: CASSFRGGYTF. The CDR3 DNA follows: TGTGCCAGCAGCTTCCGGGGTGGCTACACCTTC.

This chain joins TRBV6-2 or TRBV6-3 and TRBJ2-2; D is unclear. V lost 4 bases and J 7 bases, leaving 10 bases between the germline ends. The CDR3 has 13 residues. Germline V lookup: CDR1 MNHEY, CDR2 SVGEGT. CDR3 protein: CASSWQSDGELFF. CDR3 nucleotides: TGTGCCAGCAGTTGGCAGTCGGACGGGGAGCTGTTTTTT.

The rearrangement links TRBV4-1 to TRBJ1-4; maybe TRBD1 (5 bases). Germline V gene lookup returns CDR1 MGHRA and CDR2 YSYEKL. The CDR3 is 15 amino acids. The V gene lost 0 bases and the J gene lost 7 bases, with 12 bases spanning the gap. CDR3 sequence (DNA): TGCGCCAGCAGCCAAGATCCGGGACCGGCTGAAAAACTGTTTTTT. Amino acids: CASSQDPGPAEKLFF.

A word on this clone: The same CDR3 also results from other DNA sequences found in this sample. This rearrangement joins TRBV2 to TRBJ2-7, with 10 bases aligning to TRBD1. The V segment lost 4 bases and the J segment 7 bases; nucleotides outside the gene matches: 4. From germline, CDR1 is SNHLY and CDR2 FYNNEI. The CDR3 sequence is 13 residues long. The CDR3 nucleotides are TGTGCCAGCAGTGGACAGGGGGCAGGTGAGCAGTACTTC. Its translation is CASSGQGAGEQYF. Using reference TRBV2 and TRBJ2-7 for the parts outside the CDR3, the full variable domain is EPEVTQTPSHQVTQMGQEVILRCVPISNHLYFYWYRQILGQKVEFLVSFYNNEISEKSEIFDDQFSVERPDGSNFTLKIRSTKLEDSAMYFCASSGQGAGEQYFGPGTRLTVT.

The chain combines TRBV2 with TRBJ1-2, with D perhaps matching TRBD1 (5 bases). The CDR3 sequence is 14 residues long. Germline V gives CDR1 SNHLY, CDR2 FYNNEI. The V end was cut by 3 bases, the J end by 8 bases, with 16 bases between. The CDR3 nucleotides are TGTGCCAGCAGTGATGGTCTTGGGGGAATCGGCTACACCTTC. It is translated as CASSDGLGGIGYTF.

This sequence joins TRBV2 and TRBJ1-1; perhaps TRBD1 as D (5 bases). The CDR3 has 13 amino acids. Germline-derived CDR1 and CDR2 are SNHLY and FYNNEI. V lost 4 bases to trimming and J lost 8 bases, with 14 bases between them. The CDR3 protein is CASSGDGRDEAFF. Written as DNA, the CDR3 is TGTGCCAGCAGTGGGGACGGAAGGGACGAAGCTTTCTTT.

V is TRBV5-4 and J is TRBJ1-5; no reliable D call. Germline loops: CDR1 SGHNT, CDR2 YYREEE (reference sequence). The V end lost 0 bases, the J end lost 2 bases, and 9 bases lay between the germline ends. This CDR3 has 15 residues. The chain's CDR3 is CASSLGTEGNQPQHF. CDR3 nucleotide sequence: TGTGCCAGCAGCTTGGGAACGGAGGGCAATCAGCCCCAGCATTTT.